One sample yielded the 18 T cell receptor beta chains listed below, sequenced in a study of T cell responses to AZD1222 COVID-19 vaccine (dated by TCRdb to 2020 to 2023). The time point label, read with the paper, signifies: baseline before first vaccination. The library was made by the immunoSEQ multiplex PCR assay. The table was pulled from immuneACCESS by TCRdb, which kept in-frame rearrangements only. Such tables lose some clones; where checked, under half of the loss comes from unresolved V genes, and the rest has no known cause. For this sample the table gives over 150,000 clones, of which about nine tenths were detected only once. Jointly, the top ten make up less than 3% of the sample. Sample: peripheral blood, taken on day 0 of AZD1222 vaccination. Receptors were obtained from an adult in good health.

V gene TRBV13 combines with J gene TRBJ2-1; perhaps TRBD2 as D (7 bases). This CDR3 has 15 residues. Trimming left V 2 bases short and J 6 bases short, with 14 bases between. Germline V gene data show CDR1 as PRHDT and CDR2 as FYEKMQ (reference sequence). The CDR3 region is CASSLRGAQVNEQFF. Here the CDR3 DNA reads TGTGCCAGCAGCTTACGGGGGGCGCAGGTCAATGAGCAGTTCTTC.

The chain couples TRBV7-5 to TRBJ2-3. TRBV7-5 corresponds to a pseudogene. CDR3 length: 12 residues. CDR3 region: CARVCLTDTQYF. Here the CDR3 DNA reads TGTGCCAGAGTCTGCCTCACAGATACGCAGTATTTT.

The V gene is TRBV5-4, the J gene TRBJ2-2; 9 nucleotides line up with TRBD1. Germline CDR1 and CDR2: SGHNT and YYREEE (reference sequence). This CDR3 spans 15 amino acids. Trimming at V came to 0 bases and at J to 3 bases, leaving 0 bases not matched to a gene. The CDR3 nucleotides read TGTGCCAGCAGCTTGGGACAGGGGGACACCGGGGAGCTGTTTTTT. Protein product: CASSLGQGDTGELFF.

V is TRBV15 and J is TRBJ1-4; D is perhaps TRBD1 (6 bases). The CDR3 contains 19 residues. Germline V gene data show CDR1 as LNHNV and CDR2 as YYDKDF (reference sequence). V dropped 5 bases and J dropped 1 base, with 23 bases sitting between them. CDR3 bases: TGTGCCACCAGCCCACAGGGAATTCAGTCGGAGGGAACTAATGAAAAACTGTTTTTT. Protein product: CATSPQGIQSEGTNEKLFF. Full variable domain (rest looked up from reference TRBV15 and TRBJ1-4): DAMVIQNPRYQVTQFGKPVTLSCSQTLNHNVMYWYQQKSSQAPKLLFHYYDKDFNNEADTPDNFQSRRPNTSFCFLDIRSPGLGDTAMYLCATSPQGIQSEGTNEKLFFGSGTQLSVL.

The CDR3 coding sequence is TGCAGCGTGACAACCGGGACAGGGGGTCAGCCCCAGCATTTT. Translating gives CSVTTGTGGQPQHF. The chain is built from TRBV29-1 and TRBJ1-5, with 11 bases lining up with TRBD1. CDR3 length equals 14 residues. Per the germline V gene, CDR1 is SQVTM and CDR2 is ANQGSEA. Unmatched junction bases numbered 7, after V lost 6 bases and J lost 6 bases.

V usage is TRBV5-1 and J usage is TRBJ1-2, with TRBD1 as a possible D gene (5 bases). Germline V gene sequence: CDR1 SGHRS, CDR2 YFSETQ. V was pared by 2 bases and J by 5 bases, with 16 bases between. This CDR3 region has 15 residues. CDR3 DNA sequence: TGCGCCAGCAGCTTAGCGGCAGGTCGGGGGTATGGCTACACCTTC. Residues: CASSLAAGRGYGYTF.

In regard to this clone: One junction end does not reproduce the germline sequence, and a read error may be involved. The rearrangement links TRBV3-1 (or the pseudogene TRBV3-2) to TRBJ1-3; D unclear. Germline CDR1 and CDR2: LGHDT and YNNKEL (reference sequence). The CDR3 contains 13 residues. The CDR3: CASSPGRSDTIYF. The CDR3 nucleotides are TGTGCCAGTAGCCCGGGGAGGTCGGACACCATATATTTT.

This chain uses TRBV7-2 with TRBJ2-7; D remains ambiguous. Trimming took off 1 base at V and 2 bases at J, with 3 bases between the two ends. From germline, CDR1 is SGHTA and CDR2 FQGNSA. The CDR3 runs to 12 residues. Written as DNA, the CDR3 is TGTGCCAGCAGCTTAGGCGCCTACGAGCAGTACTTC. It codes for CASSLGAYEQYF.

V gene TRBV15 combines with J gene TRBJ2-7, with a weak D call TRBD2 (5 bases). The germline CDR1 and CDR2 sequences are LNHNV and YYDKDF (reference sequence). The CDR3 has 13 residues. The V gene lost 8 bases and the J gene lost 7 bases, with 18 bases spanning the gap. CDR3 sequence reads: CATQRDAGSEQYF. DNA of the CDR3: TGTGCCACCCAGAGGGATGCCGGGTCGGAGCAGTACTTC. Full variable domain (outside the CDR3, taken from reference TRBV15 and TRBJ2-7): DAMVIQNPRYQVTQFGKPVTLSCSQTLNHNVMYWYQQKSSQAPKLLFHYYDKDFNNEADTPDNFQSRRPNTSFCFLDIRSPGLGDTAMYLCATQRDAGSEQYFGPGTRLTVT.

The chain links TRBV5-1 to TRBJ1-4, with 10 nucleotides matching TRBD1. The CDR3 runs to 19 residues. The V gene end was trimmed by 0 bases and the J gene end by 0 bases; junction bases not matched to a gene: 8. Germline V gives CDR1 SGHRS, CDR2 YFSETQ. The CDR3 is CASSLAGLDRGTTNEKLFF. The CDR3 DNA follows: TGCGCCAGCAGCTTGGCAGGGTTGGACAGGGGGACAACTAATGAAAAACTGTTTTTT.

The V and J genes are TRBV5-1 and TRBJ2-2, with TRBD2 matching over 8 bases. J gave up 1 base and V 7 bases, and 9 bases lay outside the gene matches. The CDR3 loop spans 16 amino acids. Germline-derived CDR1 and CDR2 are SGHRS and YFSETQ. This CDR3 is CASGPGLGRNTGELFF. In DNA, the CDR3 is TGCGCCAGCGGCCCGGGACTAGGCCGGAACACCGGGGAGCTGTTTTTT.

This sequence joins TRBV7-2 and TRBJ1-4; TRBD1 is a possible D gene (5 bases). V was clipped by 7 bases and J by 5 bases, with 20 bases between them. The CDR3 loop spans 16 amino acids. Germline-derived CDR1 and CDR2 are SGHTA and FQGNSA. The chain's CDR3 is CASTPGFGGGNEKLFF. Written as DNA, the CDR3 is TGTGCCAGCACCCCCGGGTTTGGGGGAGGGAATGAAAAACTGTTTTTT. The full variable domain, its missing parts supplied by reference TRBV7-2 and TRBJ1-4, is GAGVSQSPSNKVTEKGKDVELRCDPISGHTALYWYRQSLGQGLEFLIYFQGNSAPDKSGLPSDRFSAERTGGSVSTLTIQRTQQEDSAVYLCASTPGFGGGNEKLFFGSGTQLSVL.

The chain is built from TRBV11-3 and TRBJ2-2; D might be TRBD1 (6 bases). CDR1 and CDR2 from the germline V gene are SGHNT and YENEEA. V shed 6 bases and J shed 2 bases, with 16 bases lying between them. The CDR3 runs to 16 residues. The CDR3, as DNA: TGTGCCAGCAGTCCTGGTAGGGGGACAAACACCGGGGAGCTGTTTTTT. This sequence encodes CASSPGRGTNTGELFF.

The chain combines TRBV24-1 with TRBJ2-5, with 7 bases identical to TRBD2. This CDR3 spans 13 amino acids. The ends lost 5 bases at V and 5 bases at J; junction bases unmatched: 4. Germline CDR1 is KGHDR and CDR2 is SFDVKD. The CDR3 DNA follows: TGTGCCACCAGTGGGGGGGGTGCCGAGACCCAGTACTTC. Its translation is CATSGGGAETQYF.

V is TRBV12-3 or TRBV12-4 and J is TRBJ1-2, with D possibly matching TRBD1 (6 bases). This CDR3 is 13 amino acids long. V shed 3 bases and J shed 2 bases, with 7 bases lying between them. CDR3 bases: TGTGCCAGCAGTTTCCAGGGGAACTATGGCTACACCTTC. Its protein product is CASSFQGNYGYTF.

V is TRBV10-3 and J is TRBJ1-2, with D possibly being TRBD1 (5 bases). Trimming left V 9 bases short and J 4 bases short, with 12 bases between. CDR3 size: 12 residues. CDR1 ENHRY and CDR2 SYGVKD come from the germline V gene. The CDR3 bases are TGTGCCATTCAAACGGGGGGCTATGGCTACACCTTC. Its protein product is CAIQTGGYGYTF.

The chain joins TRBV7-9 to TRBJ1-4; D ambiguous. The germline V gene has CDR1 SEHNR and CDR2 FQNEAQ (reference sequence). Between the trimmed V and J ends, which lost 6 bases and 0 bases, there was a span of 8 bases. CDR3 size: 14 residues. The CDR3 DNA sequence: TGTGCCAGCAGTACGGGCGCAACTAATGAAAAACTGTTTTTT. Residues: CASSTGATNEKLFF.

This chain joins TRBV9 and TRBJ2-1, with 8 bases aligning to TRBD2. The CDR3 extends over 13 amino acids. Germline CDR1 SGDLS, CDR2 YYNGEE. The trim removed 0 bases at V and 14 bases at J, leaving 7 bases unmatched. As DNA, the CDR3 is TGTGCCAGCAGCGTAGCGGGGGGGAGGAACGAGTTCTTC. Amino acids: CASSVAGGRNEFF.